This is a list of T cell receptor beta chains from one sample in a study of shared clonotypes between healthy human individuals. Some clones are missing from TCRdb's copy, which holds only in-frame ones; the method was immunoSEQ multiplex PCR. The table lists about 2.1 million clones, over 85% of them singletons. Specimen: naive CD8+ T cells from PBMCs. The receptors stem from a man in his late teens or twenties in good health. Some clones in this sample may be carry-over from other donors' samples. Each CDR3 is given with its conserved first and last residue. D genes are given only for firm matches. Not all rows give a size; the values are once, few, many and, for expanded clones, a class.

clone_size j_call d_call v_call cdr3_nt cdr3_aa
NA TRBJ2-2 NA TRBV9 TGTGCCAGCAGCGTAGTTTCGCTAGCGCCCACCGGGGAGCTGTTTTTT CASSVVSLAPTGELFF
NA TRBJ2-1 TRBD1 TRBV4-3 TGCGCCAGCAGCACACACCGGGACAGGGTTCCGTTCTTC CASSTHRDRVPFF
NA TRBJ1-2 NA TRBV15 TGTGCCACCAGCAGAGGGACAGCCAACTATGGCTACACCTTC CATSRGTANYGYTF
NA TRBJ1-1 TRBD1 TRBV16 TGTGCCAGCAGCCCGGGACAGAGGAACACTGAAGCTTTCTTT CASSPGQRNTEAFF
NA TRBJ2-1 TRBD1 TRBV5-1 TGCGCCAGTGGGACAGTCAGTGGCAATGAGCAGTTCTTC CASGTVSGNEQFF
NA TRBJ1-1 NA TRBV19 TGTGCCAGTAGTATCGGGACTCACACAGGGAACACTGAAGCTTTCTTT CASSIGTHTGNTEAFF
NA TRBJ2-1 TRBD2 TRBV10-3 TGTGCCATCGGTAGCGGGAGTGAGCAGTTCTTC CAIGSGSEQFF
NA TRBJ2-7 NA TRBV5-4 TGTGCCAGCAGCTTGGGTTCGAACGAGCAGTACTTC CASSLGSNEQYF
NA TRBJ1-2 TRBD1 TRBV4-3 TGCGCCAGCAGCCCGCCCCGGACAGGCAGCCTCTATGGCTACACCTTC CASSPPRTGSLYGYTF
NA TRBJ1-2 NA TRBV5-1 TGCGCCAGCAGCTTGTTCGGTAGCAGAGAGGGTGGCTACACCTTC CASSLFGSREGGYTF
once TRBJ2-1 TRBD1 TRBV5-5 TGTGCCAGCAGCTTGGGACAGGGTTACAATGAGCAGTTCTTC CASSLGQGYNEQFF
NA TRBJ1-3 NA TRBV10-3 TGTGCCGCGGAAGGATCTGGAAACACCATATATTTT CAAEGSGNTIYF
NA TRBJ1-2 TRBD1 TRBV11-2 TGTGCCAGCAGCGAACGACAGGGATCCAACTATGGCTACACCTTC CASSERQGSNYGYTF
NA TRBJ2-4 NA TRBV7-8 TGTGCCAGCAGCTTAGCTCTACATCTCGCCAAAAACATTCAGTACTTC CASSLALHLAKNIQYF
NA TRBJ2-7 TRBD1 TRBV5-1 TGCGCCAGCAGCTTAGCGGGGACAGGGGGGTACGAGCAGTACTTC CASSLAGTGGYEQYF
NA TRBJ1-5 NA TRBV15 TGTGCCACCAGCCCACCCGATGGGGTAATCAATCAGCCCCAGCATTTT CATSPPDGVINQPQHF
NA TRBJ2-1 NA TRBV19 TGTGCCAGTAGTGTCGGGAATGAGCAGTTCTTC CASSVGNEQFF
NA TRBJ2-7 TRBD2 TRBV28 TGTGCCAGCAGCCAGACTAGCGGGAGTGGTGCCTACGAGCAGTACTTC CASSQTSGSGAYEQYF
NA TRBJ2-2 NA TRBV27 TGTGCCAGCGGGTTCCAGGGGAGGGGCGGGGAGCTGTTTTTT CASGFQGRGGELFF
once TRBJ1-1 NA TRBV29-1 TGCAGCGTCCTGCAGGGTGAAGCTTTCTTT CSVLQGEAFF
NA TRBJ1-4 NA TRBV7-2 TGTGCCAGCAGTCAAACTGGGGGGAATGAAAAACTGTTTTTT CASSQTGGNEKLFF
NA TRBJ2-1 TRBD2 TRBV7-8 TGTGCCAGCAGCCAAGGACTAGCGGGGCGGAGCTCCTACAATGAGCAGTTCTTC CASSQGLAGRSSYNEQFF
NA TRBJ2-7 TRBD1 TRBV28 TGTGCCAGCAGTTCAATCGACCGGGACAGGGGGGTTTTAGGGATCTACGAGCAGTACTTC CASSSIDRDRGVLGIYEQYF
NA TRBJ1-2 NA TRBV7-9 TGTGCCAGCAGCCCGGGCGGGGGTTTCCACACCTTC CASSPGGGFHTF
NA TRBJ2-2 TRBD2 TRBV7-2 TGTGCCAGCAGGGGGCGGGAGGGGCGTGCCGGGGAGCTGTTTTTT CASRGREGRAGELFF
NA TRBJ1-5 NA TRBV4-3 TGCGCCAGCAGCCAAGATAGGACCGCTAATCAGCCCCAGCATTTT CASSQDRTANQPQHF
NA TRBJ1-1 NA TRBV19 TGTGCCAGTAGTATGGGGGTTCTCTCTGAAGCTTTCTTT CASSMGVLSEAFF
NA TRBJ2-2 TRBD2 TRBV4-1 TGCGCCAGCAGCCAAGATCCCCTAGCGGGAGAGGGCACCGGGGAGCTGTTTTTT CASSQDPLAGEGTGELFF
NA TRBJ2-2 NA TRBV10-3 TGTGCCATCAGTGATCCTAGCGTAGGCGGGGAGCTGTTTTTT CAISDPSVGGELFF
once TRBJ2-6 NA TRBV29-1 TGCAGCGTTGAAGATCTTCAGGGCTCTGGGGCCAACGTCCTGACTTTC CSVEDLQGSGANVLTF
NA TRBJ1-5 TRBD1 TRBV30 TGTGCCTGGAGCGGTCCCGGGACAGGGGCCGGTCAGCCCCAGCATTTT CAWSGPGTGAGQPQHF
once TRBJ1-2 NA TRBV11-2 TGTGCCAGCAGCCTATACGTCGGACCCGGTGGTGACTATGGCTACACCTTC CASSLYVGPGGDYGYTF
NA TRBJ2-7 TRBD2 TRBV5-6 TGTGCCAGCAGCTTGGGTCTAGCGGAGTCCTACGAGCAGTACTTC CASSLGLAESYEQYF
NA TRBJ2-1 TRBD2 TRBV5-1 TGCGCCAGCAGCCCCGGGACTAGCGGGAGGGCTTACAATGAGCAGTTCTTC CASSPGTSGRAYNEQFF
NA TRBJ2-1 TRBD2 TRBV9 TGTGCCAGCAGCCTCCGACTAGCGGGAGGACGATACAATGAGCAGTTCTTC CASSLRLAGGRYNEQFF
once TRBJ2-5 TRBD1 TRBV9 TGTGCCAGCAGCACCCAACCGGGACAGCAAGAGACCCAGTACTTC CASSTQPGQQETQYF
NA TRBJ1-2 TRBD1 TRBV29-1 TGCAGCACCGACCACGGGACAGGGACTTTTGGCTACACCTTC CSTDHGTGTFGYTF
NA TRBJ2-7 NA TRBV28 TGTGCCAGCAGCCCTGTGGGCCAGGAGGAGCAGTACTTC CASSPVGQEEQYF
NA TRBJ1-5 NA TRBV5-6 TGTGCCAGCAGCTTGGGGGGGCACAATCAGCCCCAGCATTTT CASSLGGHNQPQHF
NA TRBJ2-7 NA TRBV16 TGTGCCAGCAGCCAAGTGGGACTGCCAACCTACGAGCAGTACTTC CASSQVGLPTYEQYF